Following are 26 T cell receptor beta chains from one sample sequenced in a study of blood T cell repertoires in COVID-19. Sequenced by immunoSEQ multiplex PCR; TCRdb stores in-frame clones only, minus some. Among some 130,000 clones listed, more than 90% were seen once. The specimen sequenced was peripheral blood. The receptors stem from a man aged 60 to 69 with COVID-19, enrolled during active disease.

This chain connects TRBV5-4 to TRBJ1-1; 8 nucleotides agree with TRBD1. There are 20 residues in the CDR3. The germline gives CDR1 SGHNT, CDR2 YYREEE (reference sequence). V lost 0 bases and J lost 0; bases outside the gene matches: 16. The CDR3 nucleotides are TGTGCCAGCAGCTTGGAAGGATCAGGGGGCGGGATCGTGGTGAACACTGAAGCTTTCTTT. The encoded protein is CASSLEGSGGGIVVNTEAFF.

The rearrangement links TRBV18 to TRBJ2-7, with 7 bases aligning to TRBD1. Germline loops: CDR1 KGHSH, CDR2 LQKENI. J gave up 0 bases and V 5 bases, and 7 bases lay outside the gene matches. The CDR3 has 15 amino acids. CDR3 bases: TGTGCCAGCTCAAGAGACAGGGATCGCTCCTACGAGCAGTACTTC. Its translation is CASSRDRDRSYEQYF.

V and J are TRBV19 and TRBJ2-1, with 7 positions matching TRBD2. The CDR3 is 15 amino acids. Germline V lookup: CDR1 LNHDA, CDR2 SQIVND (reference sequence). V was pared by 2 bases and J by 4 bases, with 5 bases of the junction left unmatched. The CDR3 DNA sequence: TGTGCCAGTAGTATAAGACTAGCAGATTACAATGAGCAGTTCTTC. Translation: CASSIRLADYNEQFF. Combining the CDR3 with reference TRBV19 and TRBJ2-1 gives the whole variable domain DGGITQSPKYLFRKEGQNVTLSCEQNLNHDAMYWYRQDPGQGLRLIYYSQIVNDFQKGDIAEGYSVSREKKESFPLTVTSAQKNPTAFYLCASSIRLADYNEQFFGPGTRLTVL.

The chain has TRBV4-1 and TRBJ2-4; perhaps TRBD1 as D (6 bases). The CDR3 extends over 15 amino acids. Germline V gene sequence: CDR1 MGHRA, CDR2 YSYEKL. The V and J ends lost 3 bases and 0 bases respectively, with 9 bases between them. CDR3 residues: CASSQQGTAKNIQYF. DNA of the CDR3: TGCGCCAGCAGCCAGCAGGGGACAGCCAAAAACATTCAGTACTTC.

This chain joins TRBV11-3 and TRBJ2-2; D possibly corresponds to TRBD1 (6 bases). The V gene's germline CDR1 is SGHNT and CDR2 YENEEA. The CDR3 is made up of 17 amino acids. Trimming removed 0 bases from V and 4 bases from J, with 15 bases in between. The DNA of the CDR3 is TGTGCCAGCAGCTTAGAATCGTCCAGGGGCGGCACCGGGGAGCTGTTTTTT. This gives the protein CASSLESSRGGTGELFF.

The CDR3 here is CASSYHEGGDTNEQFF. Written as DNA, the CDR3 is TGTGCCAGCAGTTACCATGAGGGGGGGGACACCAATGAGCAGTTCTTC. The rearrangement links TRBV6-5 to TRBJ2-1, with a weak D call TRBD2 (7 bases). The V end lost 2 bases, the J end lost 6 bases, and 17 bases lay between the germline ends. The CDR3 consists of 16 residues. Per the germline V gene, CDR1 is MNHEY and CDR2 is SVGAGI.

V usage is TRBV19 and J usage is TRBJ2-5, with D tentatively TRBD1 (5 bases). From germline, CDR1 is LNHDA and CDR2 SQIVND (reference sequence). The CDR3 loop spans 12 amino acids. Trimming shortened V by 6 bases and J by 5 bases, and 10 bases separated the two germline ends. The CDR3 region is CASSTKGETQYF. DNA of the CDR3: TGTGCCAGTAGCACCAAGGGGGAGACCCAGTACTTC.

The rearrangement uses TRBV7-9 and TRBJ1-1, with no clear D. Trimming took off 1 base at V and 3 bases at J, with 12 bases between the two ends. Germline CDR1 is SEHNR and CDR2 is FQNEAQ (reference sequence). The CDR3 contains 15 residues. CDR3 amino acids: CASSLEGTADTEAFF. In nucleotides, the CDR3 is TGTGCCAGCAGCTTAGAAGGCACTGCGGACACTGAAGCTTTCTTT.

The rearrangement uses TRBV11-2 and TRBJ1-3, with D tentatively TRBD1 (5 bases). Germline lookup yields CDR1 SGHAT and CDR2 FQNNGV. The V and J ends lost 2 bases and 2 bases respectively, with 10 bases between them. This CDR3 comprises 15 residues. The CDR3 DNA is TGTGCCAGCAGCTTATTCGCAGGGACTGGAAACACCATATATTTT. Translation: CASSLFAGTGNTIYF.

This CDR3 is CASSPEGGATNEKLFF. The CDR3 region has the DNA TGTGCCAGCAGTCCGGAAGGGGGGGCAACTAATGAAAAACTGTTTTTT. The chain combines TRBV5-4 with TRBJ1-4; possible D gene TRBD1, 6 bases. CDR3 length: 16 residues. Deletions cut 5 bases from V and 0 bases from J, with 14 bases between. Per the germline V gene, CDR1 is SGHNT and CDR2 is YYREEE (reference sequence).

The CDR3: CASSRDSYGYTF. CDR3 DNA sequence: TGTGCCAGCAGCCGGGACAGCTATGGCTACACCTTC. V gene TRBV6-6 combines with J gene TRBJ1-2; 7 bases agree with TRBD1. Trimming took 6 bases from V and 4 from J; bases not matched to a gene: 2. This CDR3 spans 12 amino acids. The germline CDR1 and CDR2 sequences are MNHNY and SVGAGI (reference sequence).

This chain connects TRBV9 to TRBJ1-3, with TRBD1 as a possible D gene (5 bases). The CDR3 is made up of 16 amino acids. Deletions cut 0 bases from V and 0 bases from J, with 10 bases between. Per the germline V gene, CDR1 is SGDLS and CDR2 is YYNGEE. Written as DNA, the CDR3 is TGTGCCAGCAGCGTAGCCTACAGGACCTCTGGAAACACCATATATTTT. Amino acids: CASSVAYRTSGNTIYF.

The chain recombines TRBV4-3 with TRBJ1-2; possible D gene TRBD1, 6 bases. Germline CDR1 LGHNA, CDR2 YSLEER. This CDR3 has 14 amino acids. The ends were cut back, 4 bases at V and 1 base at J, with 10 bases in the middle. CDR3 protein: CASSPTGSNYGYTF. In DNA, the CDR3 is TGCGCCAGCAGCCCGACAGGCAGTAACTATGGCTACACCTTC.

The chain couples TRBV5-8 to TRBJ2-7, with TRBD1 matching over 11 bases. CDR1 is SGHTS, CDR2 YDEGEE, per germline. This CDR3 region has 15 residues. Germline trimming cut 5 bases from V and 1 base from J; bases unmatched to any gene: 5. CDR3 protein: CASRYRDRGSYEQYF. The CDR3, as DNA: TGTGCCAGCAGGTACCGGGACAGGGGGTCCTACGAGCAGTACTTC.

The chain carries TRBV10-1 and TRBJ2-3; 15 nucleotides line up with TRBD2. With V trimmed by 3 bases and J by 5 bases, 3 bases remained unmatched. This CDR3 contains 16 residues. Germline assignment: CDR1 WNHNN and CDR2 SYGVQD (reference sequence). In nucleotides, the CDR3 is TGCGCCAGCAGTGATAGGGGACTAGCGGGAGGAGATACGCAGTATTTT. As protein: CASSDRGLAGGDTQYF.

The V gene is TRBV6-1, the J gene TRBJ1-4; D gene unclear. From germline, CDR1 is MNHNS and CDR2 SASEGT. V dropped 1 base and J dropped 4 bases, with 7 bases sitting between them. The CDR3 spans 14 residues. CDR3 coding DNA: TGTGCCAGCAGTGAAGGACAACATAATGAAAAACTGTTTTTT. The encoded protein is CASSEGQHNEKLFF.

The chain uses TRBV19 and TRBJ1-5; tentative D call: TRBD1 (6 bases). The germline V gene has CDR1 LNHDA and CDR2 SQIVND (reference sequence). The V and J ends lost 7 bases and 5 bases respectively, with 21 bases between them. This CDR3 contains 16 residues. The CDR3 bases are TGTGCCAGTACCACCTCCCGGGACACGGTCTATCAGCCCCAGCATTTT. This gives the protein CASTTSRDTVYQPQHF.

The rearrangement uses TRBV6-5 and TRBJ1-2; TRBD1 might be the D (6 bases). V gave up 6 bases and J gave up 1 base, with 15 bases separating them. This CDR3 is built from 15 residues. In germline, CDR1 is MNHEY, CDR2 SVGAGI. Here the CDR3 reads CASSLTDSLNYGYTF. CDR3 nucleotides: TGTGCCAGCAGCCTCACGGACAGCCTTAACTATGGCTACACCTTC.

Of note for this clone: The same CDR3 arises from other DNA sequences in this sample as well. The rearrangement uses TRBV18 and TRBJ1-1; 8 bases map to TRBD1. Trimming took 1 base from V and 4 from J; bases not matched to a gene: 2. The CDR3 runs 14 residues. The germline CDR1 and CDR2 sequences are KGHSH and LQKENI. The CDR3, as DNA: TGTGCCAGCTCACCACGAACAGGGGGCACTGAAGCTTTCTTT. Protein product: CASSPRTGGTEAFF.

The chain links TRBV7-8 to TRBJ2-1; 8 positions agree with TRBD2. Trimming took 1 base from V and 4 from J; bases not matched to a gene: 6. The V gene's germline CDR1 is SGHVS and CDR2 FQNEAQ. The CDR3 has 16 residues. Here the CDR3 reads CASSLEGVAGYNEQFF. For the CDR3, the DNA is TGTGCCAGCAGCTTAGAGGGGGTAGCGGGGTACAATGAGCAGTTCTTC.

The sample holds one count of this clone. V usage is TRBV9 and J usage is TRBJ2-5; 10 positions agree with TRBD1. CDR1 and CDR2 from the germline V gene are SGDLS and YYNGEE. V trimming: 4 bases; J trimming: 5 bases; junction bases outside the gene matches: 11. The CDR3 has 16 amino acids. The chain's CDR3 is CASSFPGTGVGETQYF. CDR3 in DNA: TGTGCCAGCAGCTTCCCCGGGACAGGGGTTGGGGAGACCCAGTACTTC.

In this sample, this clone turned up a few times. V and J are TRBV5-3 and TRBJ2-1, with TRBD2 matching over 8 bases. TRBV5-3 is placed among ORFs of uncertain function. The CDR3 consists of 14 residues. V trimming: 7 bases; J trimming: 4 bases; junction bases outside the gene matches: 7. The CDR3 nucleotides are TGTGCCAGATCGCTAGCGGGCCCTTACAATGAGCAGTTCTTC. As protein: CARSLAGPYNEQFF.

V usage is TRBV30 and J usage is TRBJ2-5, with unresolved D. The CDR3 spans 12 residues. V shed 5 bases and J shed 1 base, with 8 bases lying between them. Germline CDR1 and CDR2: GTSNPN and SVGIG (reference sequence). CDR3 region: CAWFDIQETQYF. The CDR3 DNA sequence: TGTGCCTGGTTTGACATCCAAGAGACCCAGTACTTC.

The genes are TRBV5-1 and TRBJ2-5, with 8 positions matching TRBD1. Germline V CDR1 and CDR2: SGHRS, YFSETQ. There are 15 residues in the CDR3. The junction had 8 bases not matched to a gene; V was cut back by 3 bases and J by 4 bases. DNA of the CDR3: TGCGCCAGCAGCTCCTCAGGGGGCGGAGGAGAGACCCAGTACTTC. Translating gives CASSSSGGGGETQYF.

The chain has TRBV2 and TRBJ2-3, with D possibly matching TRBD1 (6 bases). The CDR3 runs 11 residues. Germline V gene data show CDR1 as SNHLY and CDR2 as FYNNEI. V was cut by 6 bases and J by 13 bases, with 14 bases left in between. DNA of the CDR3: TGTGCCAGCAGGTTGGCCAGGGGAGAGTATTTT. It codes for CASRLARGEYF.

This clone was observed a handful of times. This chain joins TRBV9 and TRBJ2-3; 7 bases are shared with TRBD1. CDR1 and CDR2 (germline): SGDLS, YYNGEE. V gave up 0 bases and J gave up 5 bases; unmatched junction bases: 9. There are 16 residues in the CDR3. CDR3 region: CASSVVAQGGVDTQYF. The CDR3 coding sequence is TGTGCCAGCAGCGTAGTAGCTCAAGGGGGCGTAGATACGCAGTATTTT. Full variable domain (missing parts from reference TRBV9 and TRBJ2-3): DSGVTQTPKHLITATGQRVTLRCSPRSGDLSVYWYQQSLDQGLQFLIQYYNGEERAKGNILERFSAQQFPDLHSELNLSSLELGDSALYFCASSVVAQGGVDTQYFGPGTRLTVL.